The clone carrying this T cell receptor (beta chain) was seen a handful of times. Antigen: not known. Germline lookup yields CDR1 SGHTA and CDR2 FQGTGA. Deletions cut 2 bases from V and 6 bases from J, with 14 bases between. This CDR3 region has 14 residues. Individual cDNA molecules received unique molecular identifiers. Each CDR3 protein is one row after TCRdb ran MiXCR on the 5' RACE reads. The table includes about 64,000 distinct CDR3 sequences, around 13% detected once. This record comes from a study of early T cells in non-severe SARS-CoV-2 infection. Study overall: Sequenced bulk RNA came from whole blood that was unsorted, and chains were unpaired.

Study-wide findings and caveats: VDJdb matches were skewed toward anti-spike CD8 T cell responses.

The sample comprised whole blood. The rearrangement uses TRBV7-3 and TRBJ2-7, with D possibly TRBD2 on 7 matching bases. The sequence came from an adult who was a healthcare worker with PCR-confirmed SARS-CoV-2 infection or an uninfected control (not recorded which). In nucleotides, the CDR3 is TGTGCCAGCAGCTTAGAGGGGGGGCCCTTCGAGCAGTACTTC. This sequence encodes CASSLEGGPFEQYF.